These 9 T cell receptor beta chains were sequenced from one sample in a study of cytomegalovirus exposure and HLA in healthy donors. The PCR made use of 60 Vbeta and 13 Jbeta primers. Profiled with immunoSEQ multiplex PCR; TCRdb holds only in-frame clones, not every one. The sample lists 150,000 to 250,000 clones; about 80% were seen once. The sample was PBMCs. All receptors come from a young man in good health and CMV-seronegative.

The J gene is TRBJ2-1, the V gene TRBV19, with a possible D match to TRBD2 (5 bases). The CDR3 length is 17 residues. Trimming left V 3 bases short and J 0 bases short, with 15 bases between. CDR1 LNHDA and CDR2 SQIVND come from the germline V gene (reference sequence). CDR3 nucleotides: TGTGCCAGTAGTATGAGAAGCGGCAAGAGCTCCTACAATGAGCAGTTCTTC. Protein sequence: CASSMRSGKSSYNEQFF. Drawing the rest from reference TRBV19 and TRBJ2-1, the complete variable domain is DGGITQSPKYLFRKEGQNVTLSCEQNLNHDAMYWYRQDPGQGLRLIYYSQIVNDFQKGDIAEGYSVSREKKESFPLTVTSAQKNPTAFYLCASSMRSGKSSYNEQFFGPGTRLTVL.

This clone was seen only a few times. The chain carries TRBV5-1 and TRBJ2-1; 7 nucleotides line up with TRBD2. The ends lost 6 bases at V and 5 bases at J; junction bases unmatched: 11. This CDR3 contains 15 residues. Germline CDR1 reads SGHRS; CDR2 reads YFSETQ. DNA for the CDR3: TGCGCCAGCACCCGGGAGGTGGGAGACGACAATGAGCAGTTCTTC. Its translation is CASTREVGDDNEQFF. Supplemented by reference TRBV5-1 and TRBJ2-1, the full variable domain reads KAGVTQTPRYLIKTRGQQVTLSCSPISGHRSVSWYQQTPGQGLQFLFEYFSETQRNKGNFPGRFSGRQFSNSRSEMNVSTLELGDSALYLCASTREVGDDNEQFFGPGTRLTVL.

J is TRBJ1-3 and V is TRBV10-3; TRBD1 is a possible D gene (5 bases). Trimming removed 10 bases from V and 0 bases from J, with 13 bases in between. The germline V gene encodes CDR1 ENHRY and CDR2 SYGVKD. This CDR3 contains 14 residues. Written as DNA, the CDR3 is TGTGCCACGGAGACAGACTTCTCTGGAAACACCATATATTTT. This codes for CATETDFSGNTIYF.

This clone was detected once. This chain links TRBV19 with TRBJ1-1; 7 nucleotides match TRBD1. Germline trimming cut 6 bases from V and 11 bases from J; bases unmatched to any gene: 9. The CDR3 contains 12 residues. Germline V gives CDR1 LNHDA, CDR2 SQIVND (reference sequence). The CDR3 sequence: CASSLATGIAFF. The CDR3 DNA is TGTGCCAGTAGCTTAGCGACAGGGATCGCTTTCTTT.

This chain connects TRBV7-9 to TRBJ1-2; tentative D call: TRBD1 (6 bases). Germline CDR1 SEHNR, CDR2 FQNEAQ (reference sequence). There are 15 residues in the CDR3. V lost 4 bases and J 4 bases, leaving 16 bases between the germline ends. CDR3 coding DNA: TGTGCCAGCAGCTCAAGTAGTACAGGGTCCTATGGCTACACCTTC. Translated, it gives CASSSSSTGSYGYTF.

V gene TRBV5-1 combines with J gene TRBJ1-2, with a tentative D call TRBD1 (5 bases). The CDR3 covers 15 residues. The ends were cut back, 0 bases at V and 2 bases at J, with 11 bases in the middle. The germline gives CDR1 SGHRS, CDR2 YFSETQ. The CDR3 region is CASSLALGGNYGYTF. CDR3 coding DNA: TGCGCCAGCAGCTTGGCCCTGGGGGGGAACTATGGCTACACCTTC.

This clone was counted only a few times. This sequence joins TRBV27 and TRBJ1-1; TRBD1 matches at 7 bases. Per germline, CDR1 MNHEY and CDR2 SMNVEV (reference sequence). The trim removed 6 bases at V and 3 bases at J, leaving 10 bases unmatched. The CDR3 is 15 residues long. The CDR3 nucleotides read TGTGCCAGCAGCCTTAGGGGACAGCGGGACACTGAAGCTTTCTTT. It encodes CASSLRGQRDTEAFF.

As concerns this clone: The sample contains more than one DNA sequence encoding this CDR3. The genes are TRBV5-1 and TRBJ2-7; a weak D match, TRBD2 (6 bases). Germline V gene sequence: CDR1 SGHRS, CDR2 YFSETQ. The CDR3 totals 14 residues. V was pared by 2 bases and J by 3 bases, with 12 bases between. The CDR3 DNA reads TGCGCCAGCAGCTTTGGGACCGGGAGCTACGAGCAGTACTTC. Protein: CASSFGTGSYEQYF. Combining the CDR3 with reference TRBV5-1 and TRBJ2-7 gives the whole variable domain KAGVTQTPRYLIKTRGQQVTLSCSPISGHRSVSWYQQTPGQGLQFLFEYFSETQRNKGNFPGRFSGRQFSNSRSEMNVSTLELGDSALYLCASSFGTGSYEQYFGPGTRLTVT.

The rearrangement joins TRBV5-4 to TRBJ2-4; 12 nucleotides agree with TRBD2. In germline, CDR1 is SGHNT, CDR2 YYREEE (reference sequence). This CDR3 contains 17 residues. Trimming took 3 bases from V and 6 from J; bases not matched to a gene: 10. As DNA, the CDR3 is TGTGCCAGCAGCTCCCTAGCGGGAGGGCCGGAGGGAAACATTCAGTACTTC. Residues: CASSSLAGGPEGNIQYF.